This TCR beta chain was obtained from a study of blood T cell repertoires in COVID-19. Whole-study context: Acute and convalescent COVID-19 specimens originated in the United States, Italy and Spain.

Followed longitudinally, the Seattle patients had been enrolled during active infection. Trimming took 2 bases from V and 9 from J; bases not matched to a gene: 7. From germline, CDR1 is MNHEY and CDR2 SMNVEV (reference sequence). This CDR3 has 14 amino acids. Per the original methods: The authors estimated nucleated cell counts from reference gene primer amplification. Sequencing was performed with immunoSEQ multiplex PCR; in TCRdb, only in-frame clones are kept and a portion is missing. The DNA was the basis for D and trimming; V, J and clone size are from that table. The data hold about 200,000 clones, with about 81% observed a single time.

Sequencing was done on a sample of peripheral blood. The chain combines TRBV27 with TRBJ2-1; TRBD2 aligns across 7 bases. The sequence was obtained from a woman aged 55-69 years with COVID-19, enrolled during active disease. In DNA form, the CDR3 reads TGTGCCAGCAGTTTAGCGGGAGCACTTATTGAGCAGTTCTTC. This gives the protein CASSLAGALIEQFF.